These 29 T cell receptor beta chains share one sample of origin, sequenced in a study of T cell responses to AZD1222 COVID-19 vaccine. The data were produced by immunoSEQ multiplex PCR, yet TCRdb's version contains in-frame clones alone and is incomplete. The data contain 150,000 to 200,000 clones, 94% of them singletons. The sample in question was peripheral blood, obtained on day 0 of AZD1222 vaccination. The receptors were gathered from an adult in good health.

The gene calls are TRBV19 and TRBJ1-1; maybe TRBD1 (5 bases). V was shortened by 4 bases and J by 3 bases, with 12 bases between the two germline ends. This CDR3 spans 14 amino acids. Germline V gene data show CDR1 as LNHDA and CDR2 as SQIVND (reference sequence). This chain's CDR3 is CASSRDYLDTEAFF. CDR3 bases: TGTGCCAGTAGTAGGGACTACTTGGACACTGAAGCTTTCTTT.

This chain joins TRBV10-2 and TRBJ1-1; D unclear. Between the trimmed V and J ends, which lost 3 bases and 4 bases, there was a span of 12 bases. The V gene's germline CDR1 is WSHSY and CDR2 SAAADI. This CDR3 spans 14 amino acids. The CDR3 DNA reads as TGCGCCAGCAGTGAAGAAGGGAAGGGCACTGAAGCTTTCTTT. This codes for CASSEEGKGTEAFF.

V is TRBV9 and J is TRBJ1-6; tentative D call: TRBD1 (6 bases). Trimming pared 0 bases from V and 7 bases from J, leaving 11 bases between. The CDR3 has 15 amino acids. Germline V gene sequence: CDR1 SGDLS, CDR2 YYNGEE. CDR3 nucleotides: TGTGCCAGCAGCGTAGTTGTAGGGGGGAATTCACCCCTCCACTTT. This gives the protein CASSVVVGGNSPLHF.

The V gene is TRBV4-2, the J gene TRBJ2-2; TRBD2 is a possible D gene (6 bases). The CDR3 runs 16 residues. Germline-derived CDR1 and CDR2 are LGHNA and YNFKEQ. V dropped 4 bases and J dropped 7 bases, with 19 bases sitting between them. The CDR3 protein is CASSLGGTFNGGELFF. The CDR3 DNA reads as TGTGCCAGCAGCCTCGGGGGAACTTTCAACGGCGGGGAGCTGTTTTTT.

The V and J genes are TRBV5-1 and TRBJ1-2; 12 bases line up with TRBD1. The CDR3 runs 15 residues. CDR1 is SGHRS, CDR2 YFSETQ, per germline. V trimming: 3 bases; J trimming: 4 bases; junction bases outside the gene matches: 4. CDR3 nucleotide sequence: TGCGCCAGCAGCTCTGGGACAGGGGGCATCTATGGCTACACCTTC. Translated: CASSSGTGGIYGYTF.

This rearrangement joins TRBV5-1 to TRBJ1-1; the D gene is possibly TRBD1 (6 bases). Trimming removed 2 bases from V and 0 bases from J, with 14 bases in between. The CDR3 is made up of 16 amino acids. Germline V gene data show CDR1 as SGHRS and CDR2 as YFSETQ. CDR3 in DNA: TGCGCCAGCAGCTTTGGCGGGGGCGCGATGAACACTGAAGCTTTCTTT. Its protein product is CASSFGGGAMNTEAFF.

Here the CDR3 reads CASSLGGGQRFASTYF. DNA of the CDR3: TGTGCCAGCAGCTTAGGGGGAGGCCAGAGATTTGCGAGCACGTACTTC. The chain couples TRBV7-8 to TRBJ2-7; weak D call: TRBD2 (6 bases). In germline, CDR1 is SGHVS, CDR2 FQNEAQ. V dropped 1 base and J dropped 12 bases, with 25 bases sitting between them. The CDR3 loop spans 16 amino acids.

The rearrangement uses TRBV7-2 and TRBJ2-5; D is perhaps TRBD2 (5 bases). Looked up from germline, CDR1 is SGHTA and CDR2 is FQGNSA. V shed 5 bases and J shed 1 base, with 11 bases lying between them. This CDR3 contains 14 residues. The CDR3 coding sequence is TGTGCCAGCAGCCCACTCGGGGTCCAAGAGACCCAGTACTTC. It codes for CASSPLGVQETQYF.

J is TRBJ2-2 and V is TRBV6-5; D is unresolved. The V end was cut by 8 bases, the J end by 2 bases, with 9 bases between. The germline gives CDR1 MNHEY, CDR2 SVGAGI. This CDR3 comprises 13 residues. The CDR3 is CASADRNTGELFF. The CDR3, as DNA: TGTGCCAGCGCAGATCGAAACACCGGGGAGCTGTTTTTT.

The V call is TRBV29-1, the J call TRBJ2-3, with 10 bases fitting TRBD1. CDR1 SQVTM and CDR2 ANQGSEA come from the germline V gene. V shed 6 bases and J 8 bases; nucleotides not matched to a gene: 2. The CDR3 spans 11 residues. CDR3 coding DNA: TGCAGCGTCAGGACAGGGGGTACGCAGTATTTT. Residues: CSVRTGGTQYF.

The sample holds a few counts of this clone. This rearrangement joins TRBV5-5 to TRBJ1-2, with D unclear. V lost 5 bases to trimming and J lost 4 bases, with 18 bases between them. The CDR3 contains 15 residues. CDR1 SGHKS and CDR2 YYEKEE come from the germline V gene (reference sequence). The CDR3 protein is CASSVEGSFSYGYTF. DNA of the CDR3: TGTGCCAGCAGTGTGGAGGGATCTTTTTCCTATGGCTACACCTTC. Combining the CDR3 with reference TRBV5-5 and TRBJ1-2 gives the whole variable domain DAGVTQSPTHLIKTRGQQVTLRCSPISGHKSVSWYQQVLGQGPQFIFQYYEKEERGRGNFPDRFSARQFPNYSSELNVNALLLGDSALYLCASSVEGSFSYGYTFGSGTRLTVV.

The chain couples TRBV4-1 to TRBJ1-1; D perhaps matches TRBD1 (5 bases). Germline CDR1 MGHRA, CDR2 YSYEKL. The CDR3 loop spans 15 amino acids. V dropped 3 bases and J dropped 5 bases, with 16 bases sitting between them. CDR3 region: CASSQGPGIGTEAFF. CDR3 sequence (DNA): TGCGCCAGCAGCCAGGGACCGGGGATCGGGACTGAAGCTTTCTTT.

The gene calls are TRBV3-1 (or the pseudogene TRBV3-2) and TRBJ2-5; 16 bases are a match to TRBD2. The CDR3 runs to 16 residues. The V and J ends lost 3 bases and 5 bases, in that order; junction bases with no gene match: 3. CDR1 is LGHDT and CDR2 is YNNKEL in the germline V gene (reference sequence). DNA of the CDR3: TGTGCCAGCAGCCAGGGGACTAGCGGGAGGGTGGAGACCCAGTACTTC. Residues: CASSQGTSGRVETQYF.

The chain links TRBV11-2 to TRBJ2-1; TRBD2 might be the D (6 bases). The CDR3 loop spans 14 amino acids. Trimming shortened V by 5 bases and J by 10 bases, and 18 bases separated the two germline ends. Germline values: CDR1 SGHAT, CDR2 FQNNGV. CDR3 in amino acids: CASSRSGGAPEQFF. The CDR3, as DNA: TGTGCCAGCAGCCGTTCGGGCGGGGCCCCGGAGCAGTTCTTC.

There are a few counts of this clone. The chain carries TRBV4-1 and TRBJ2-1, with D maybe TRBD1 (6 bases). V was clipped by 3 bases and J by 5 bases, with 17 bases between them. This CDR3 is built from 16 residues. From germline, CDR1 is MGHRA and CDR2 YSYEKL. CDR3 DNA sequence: TGCGCCAGCAGCCACAACATAGGGACACCCAACAATGAGCAGTTCTTC. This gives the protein CASSHNIGTPNNEQFF.

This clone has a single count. CDR3: CSVEEGRQENTDTQYF. The CDR3 bases are TGCAGCGTTGAAGAGGGGAGACAGGAAAACACAGATACGCAGTATTTT. This sequence joins TRBV29-1 and TRBJ2-3, with a possible D match to TRBD1 (6 bases). V was cut by 0 bases and J by 2 bases, with 15 bases left in between. The germline CDR1 and CDR2 sequences are SQVTM and ANQGSEA. This CDR3 region has 16 residues.

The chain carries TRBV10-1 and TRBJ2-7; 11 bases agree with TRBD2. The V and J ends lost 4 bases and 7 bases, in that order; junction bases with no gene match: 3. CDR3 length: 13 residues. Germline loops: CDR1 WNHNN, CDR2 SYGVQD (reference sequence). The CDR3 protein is CASSASGRWEQYF. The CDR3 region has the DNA TGCGCCAGCAGTGCTAGCGGGAGGTGGGAGCAGTACTTC.

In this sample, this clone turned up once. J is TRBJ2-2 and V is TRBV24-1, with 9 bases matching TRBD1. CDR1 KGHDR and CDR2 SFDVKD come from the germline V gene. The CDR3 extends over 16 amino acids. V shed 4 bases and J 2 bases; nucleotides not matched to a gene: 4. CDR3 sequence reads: CATSDADRGNTGELFF. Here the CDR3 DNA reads TGTGCCACCAGTGACGCGGACAGGGGAAACACCGGGGAGCTGTTTTTT.

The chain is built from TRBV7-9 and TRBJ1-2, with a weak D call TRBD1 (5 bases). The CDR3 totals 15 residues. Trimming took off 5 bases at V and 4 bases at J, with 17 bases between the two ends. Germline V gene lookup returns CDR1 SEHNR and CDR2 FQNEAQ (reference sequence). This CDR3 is CASSTTAGGAYGYTF. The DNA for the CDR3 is TGTGCCAGCAGCACTACTGCGGGGGGAGCCTATGGCTACACCTTC.

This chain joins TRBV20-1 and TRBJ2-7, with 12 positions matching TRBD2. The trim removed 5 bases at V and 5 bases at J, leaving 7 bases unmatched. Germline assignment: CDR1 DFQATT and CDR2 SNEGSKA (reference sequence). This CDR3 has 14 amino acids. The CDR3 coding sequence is TGCAGTGCTGGTGGACTAGCGGGATCGGACGAGCAGTACTTC. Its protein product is CSAGGLAGSDEQYF.

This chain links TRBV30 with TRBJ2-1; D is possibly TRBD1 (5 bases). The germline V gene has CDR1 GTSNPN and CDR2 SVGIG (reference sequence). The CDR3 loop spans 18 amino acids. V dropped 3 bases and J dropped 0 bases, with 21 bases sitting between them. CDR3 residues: CAWSNLRPRGSSYNEQFF. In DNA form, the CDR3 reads TGTGCCTGGAGCAACCTCAGACCTAGGGGAAGCTCCTACAATGAGCAGTTCTTC.

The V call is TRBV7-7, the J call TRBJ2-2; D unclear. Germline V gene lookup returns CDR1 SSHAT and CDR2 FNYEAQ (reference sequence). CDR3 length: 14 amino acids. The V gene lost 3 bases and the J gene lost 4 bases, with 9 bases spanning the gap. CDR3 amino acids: CASSFGVLTGELFF. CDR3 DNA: TGTGCCAGCAGCTTTGGGGTCCTCACCGGGGAGCTGTTTTTT.

CDR3 coding DNA: TGTGCCAGCATCGATGGGACAGGGATCTCTAATTCACCCCTCCACTTT. It is translated as CASIDGTGISNSPLHF. The genes are TRBV2 and TRBJ1-6; 9 nucleotides line up with TRBD1. This CDR3 contains 16 residues. Per germline, CDR1 SNHLY and CDR2 FYNNEI. Germline trimming cut 7 bases from V and 6 bases from J; bases unmatched to any gene: 10.

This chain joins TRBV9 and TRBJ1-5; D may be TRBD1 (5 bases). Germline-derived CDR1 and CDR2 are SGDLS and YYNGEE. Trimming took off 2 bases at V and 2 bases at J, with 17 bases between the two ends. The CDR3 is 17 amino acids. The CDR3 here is CASSVLFSGGGNQPQHF. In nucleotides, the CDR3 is TGTGCCAGCAGCGTCCTTTTTTCAGGAGGGGGCAATCAGCCCCAGCATTTT.

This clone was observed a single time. CDR3 residues: CASSFESGEAFF. CDR3 coding DNA: TGTGCCAGCAGTTTCGAGTCGGGAGAAGCTTTCTTT. The chain carries TRBV28 and TRBJ1-1, with D hard to call. Trimming removed 3 bases from V and 8 bases from J, with 10 bases in between. This CDR3 has 12 amino acids. In germline, CDR1 is MDHEN, CDR2 SYDVKM.

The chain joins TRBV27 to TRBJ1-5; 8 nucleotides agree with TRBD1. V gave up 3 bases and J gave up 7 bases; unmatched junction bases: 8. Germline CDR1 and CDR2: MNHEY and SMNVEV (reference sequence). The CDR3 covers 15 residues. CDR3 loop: CASSFSAGGIQPQHF. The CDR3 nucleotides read TGTGCCAGCAGTTTTTCAGCAGGGGGCATCCAGCCCCAGCATTTT.

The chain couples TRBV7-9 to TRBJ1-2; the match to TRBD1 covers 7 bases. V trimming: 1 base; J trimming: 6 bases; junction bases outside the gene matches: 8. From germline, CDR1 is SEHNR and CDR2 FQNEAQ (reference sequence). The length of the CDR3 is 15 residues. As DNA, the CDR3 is TGTGCCAGCAGCTTAGATCTCGACAGGGCAGATGGCTACACCTTC. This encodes CASSLDLDRADGYTF.

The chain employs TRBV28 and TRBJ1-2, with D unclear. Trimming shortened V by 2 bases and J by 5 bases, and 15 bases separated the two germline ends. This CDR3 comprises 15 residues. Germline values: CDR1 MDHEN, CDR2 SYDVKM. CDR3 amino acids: CASSLRPGEEYGYTF. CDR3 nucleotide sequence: TGTGCCAGCAGTTTACGGCCCGGGGAGGAGTATGGCTACACCTTC.

CDR3 nucleotide sequence: TGTGCCAGCCGGGGTGGAGCCTACGAGCAGTACTTC. Translated, it gives CASRGGAYEQYF. The V gene is TRBV12-3 or TRBV12-4, the J gene TRBJ2-7, with D possibly TRBD2 on 5 matching bases. The CDR3 runs 12 residues. V shed 8 bases and J shed 2 bases, with 10 bases lying between them.